The clone carrying this T cell receptor beta chain was detected a few times. Its antigen is not known. The source of the sample is a study of cytomegalovirus exposure and HLA in healthy donors. Study-wide findings and caveats: Cytomegalovirus status, reportedly, was diagnosed with high specificity and sensitivity by the classifier. A later analysis associated 15,000 or so TCR beta sequences with HLA alleles at a 0.05 false discovery rate. Later analysis associated a missense DCLRE1C variant with TCR beta V- and J-gene trimming.

The PCR was carried out with 60 Vbeta primers and 13 Jbeta primers. The repertoire was sequenced with immunoSEQ multiplex PCR; TCRdb's copy has only in-frame clones and lacks some. The sample has 100,000 to 150,000 clones, approximately 75% seen once. The sequence derives from a woman aged 50 to 60 in good health and CMV-seronegative. Sequenced input: PBMCs.

CDR3 in DNA: TGTGCCAGCAGTTGGACTAGCCGAAACAATGAGCAGTTCTTC. Residues: CASSWTSRNNEQFF. J is TRBJ2-1 and V is TRBV28, with 8 nucleotides matching TRBD2. V lost 4 bases to trimming and J lost 5 bases; unmatched junction nucleotides: 4. The CDR3 is made up of 14 amino acids. Looked up from germline, CDR1 is MDHEN and CDR2 is SYDVKM. Filled out from reference TRBV28 and TRBJ2-1, the complete variable domain reads DVKVTQSSRYLVKRTGEKVFLECVQDMDHENMFWYRQDPGLGLRLIYFSYDVKMKEKGDIPEGYSVSREKKERFSLILESASTNQTSMYLCASSWTSRNNEQFFGPGTRLTVL.